The next 2 T cell receptor beta chains were all read from a single sample in a study of glioma-infiltrating T cells. TCR alpha and beta CDR3 regions were amplified from RNA using iRepertoire nested multiplex PCR. TCRdb ran MiXCR on the multiplex PCR reads and lists one entry per CDR3 protein. The sample consists of 150,000 or so distinct CDR3 sequences, about 39% of them appearing once. Specimen: glioma tissue, nonneoplastic brain tissue, or PBMCs (not recorded which). These receptors all come from a human donor with low-grade glioma or glioblastoma, undergoing nonglioma brain surgery, or in good health (not recorded which).

The chain uses TRBV20-1 and TRBJ2-7, with TRBD2 identical over 14 bases. Germline V gene lookup returns CDR1 DFQATT and CDR2 SNEGSKA (reference sequence). Losses at the gene ends were 1 base for V and 6 bases for J; bases not matched to a gene: 2. This CDR3 spans 14 amino acids. CDR3 coding DNA: TGCAGTGCTAGAGTGGGGACTAGCGGGAGCGAGCAGTACTTC. It yields the protein CSARVGTSGSEQYF.

V usage is TRBV27 and J usage is TRBJ2-7; TRBD1 matches 11 bases. The length of the CDR3 is 15 residues. V lost 2 bases and J lost 4; bases outside the gene matches: 4. Germline V gene data show CDR1 as MNHEY and CDR2 as SMNVEV (reference sequence). DNA of the CDR3: TGTGCCAGCAGTTTAGGGACAGGGGGTCCTTACGAGCAGTACTTC. Its translation is CASSLGTGGPYEQYF.